This is a list of T cell receptor beta chains from one sample in a study of CD8+ T cells in alopecia areata. Here immunoSEQ multiplex PCR was the method, and the copy in TCRdb shows in-frame clones only, minus some. The sample includes roughly 210,000 clones, around 43% of them seen just once. The sequencing here drew on CD4+ T cells sorted from blood, taken around week 36, from a patient treated with tofacitinib. Receptors were obtained from a human donor with alopecia areata. Each CDR3 is given with its conserved first and last residue. The D gene is left open where the match is weak.

D gene: TRBD2; V gene: TRBV29-1; J gene: TRBJ2-3; CDR3 protein: CSVGTSGGPDTQYF
D gene: -; V gene: TRBV11-3; J gene: TRBJ2-2; CDR3 protein: CASSFRRTGTNTGELFF
D gene: -; V gene: TRBV5-1; J gene: TRBJ2-5; CDR3 protein: CASSREETQYF
D gene: TRBD2; V gene: TRBV11-2; J gene: TRBJ2-7; CDR3 protein: CASSLAAGGPTDEQYF
D gene: TRBD2; V gene: TRBV15; J gene: TRBJ2-1; CDR3 protein: CATRTYLAAYSYNEQFF
D gene: -; V gene: TRBV4-3; J gene: TRBJ2-3; CDR3 protein: CASSQGGLGSPTDTQYF
D gene: -; V gene: TRBV29-1; J gene: TRBJ1-1; CDR3 protein: CSVGTRGNTEAFF
D gene: -; V gene: TRBV7-8; J gene: TRBJ2-2; CDR3 protein: CASSPRRGANTGELFF
D gene: TRBD2; V gene: TRBV29-1; J gene: TRBJ2-1; CDR3 protein: CSVEFRAGVEQFF
D gene: -; V gene: TRBV30; J gene: TRBJ2-7; CDR3 protein: CAWSYGYEQYF
D gene: -; V gene: TRBV14; J gene: TRBJ2-1; CDR3 protein: CASSTYEVEQFF
D gene: -; V gene: TRBV25-1; J gene: TRBJ2-2; CDR3 protein: CASSKLGARTGELFF
D gene: TRBD1; V gene: TRBV29-1; J gene: TRBJ1-2; CDR3 protein: CSTRGADGYTF
D gene: -; V gene: TRBV11-1; J gene: TRBJ2-6; CDR3 protein: CASSMTVSGANVLTF
D gene: -; V gene: TRBV29-1; J gene: TRBJ2-7; CDR3 protein: CSVEEDKLYEQYF
D gene: -; V gene: TRBV5-1; J gene: TRBJ1-5; CDR3 protein: CASSSGTVGQPQHF
D gene: -; V gene: TRBV15; J gene: TRBJ2-3; CDR3 protein: CAIAPLAGASTDTQYF
D gene: -; V gene: TRBV28; J gene: TRBJ1-2; CDR3 protein: CASNPPRGSYGYTF
D gene: -; V gene: TRBV10-3; J gene: TRBJ1-2; CDR3 protein: CAILPDREYGYTF
D gene: -; V gene: TRBV30; J gene: TRBJ1-1; CDR3 protein: CAWSRENTEAFF
D gene: -; V gene: TRBV4-1; J gene: TRBJ1-4; CDR3 protein: CASSQQGTTNEKLFF
D gene: -; V gene: TRBV6-6; J gene: TRBJ1-5; CDR3 protein: CASSYSGSNQPQHF
D gene: TRBD1; V gene: TRBV2; J gene: TRBJ1-1; CDR3 protein: CASSLSGQGRTEAFF
D gene: TRBD2; V gene: TRBV10-3; J gene: TRBJ2-5; CDR3 protein: CATLSSGREETQYF
D gene: -; V gene: TRBV29-1; J gene: TRBJ2-3; CDR3 protein: CSVSRLTSTDTQYF
D gene: TRBD2; V gene: TRBV4-3; J gene: TRBJ2-7; CDR3 protein: CASSQDFPGGFPYEQYF
D gene: TRBD2; V gene: TRBV29-1; J gene: TRBJ2-1; CDR3 protein: CSVEGTSYEQFF
D gene: -; V gene: TRBV7-9; J gene: TRBJ1-1; CDR3 protein: CASAGGRNTEAFF
D gene: TRBD1; V gene: TRBV6-6; J gene: TRBJ2-2; CDR3 protein: CASNLGTGGPGELFF
D gene: -; V gene: TRBV10-3; J gene: TRBJ1-1; CDR3 protein: CVARPAEGTEAFF
D gene: -; V gene: TRBV4-2; J gene: TRBJ2-2; CDR3 protein: CASSQDPGTNTGELFF
D gene: TRBD2; V gene: TRBV18; J gene: TRBJ2-7; CDR3 protein: CASSQGSGLDEQYF
D gene: -; V gene: TRBV30; J gene: TRBJ2-3; CDR3 protein: CAWAPGLMGRTDTQYF
D gene: TRBD2; V gene: TRBV30; J gene: TRBJ2-4; CDR3 protein: CAWSVRTSGGRNIQYF
D gene: TRBD2; V gene: TRBV11-2; J gene: TRBJ2-5; CDR3 protein: CASSGGEAQYF
D gene: -; V gene: TRBV29-1; J gene: TRBJ2-3; CDR3 protein: CSGGGADTQYF
D gene: TRBD2; V gene: TRBV7-2; J gene: TRBJ2-1; CDR3 protein: CASRPLGLADYNEQFF
D gene: -; V gene: TRBV20-1; J gene: TRBJ2-7; CDR3 protein: CSALDNYEQYF
D gene: TRBD1; V gene: TRBV30; J gene: TRBJ1-2; CDR3 protein: CAWREGQNGYTF
D gene: TRBD1; V gene: TRBV29-1; J gene: TRBJ2-2; CDR3 protein: CSVERTGNTGELFF
D gene: TRBD1; V gene: TRBV7-8; J gene: TRBJ1-2; CDR3 protein: CASSLAQDRGPYTF
D gene: -; V gene: TRBV18; J gene: TRBJ2-1; CDR3 protein: CASSPLLASQDEQFF
D gene: -; V gene: TRBV27; J gene: TRBJ2-7; CDR3 protein: CASSPVPPGVAYEQYF
D gene: -; V gene: TRBV4-1; J gene: TRBJ2-2; CDR3 protein: CASSQDQFTGELFF
D gene: -; V gene: TRBV4-1; J gene: TRBJ2-4; CDR3 protein: CDARRLPNIQYF
D gene: -; V gene: TRBV6-1; J gene: TRBJ1-1; CDR3 protein: CASSAQDRDTEAFF
D gene: -; V gene: TRBV29-1; J gene: TRBJ2-5; CDR3 protein: CSVEGTGRAQYF
D gene: TRBD1; V gene: TRBV10-1; J gene: TRBJ2-7; CDR3 protein: CASSRDSSYEQYF
D gene: -; V gene: TRBV15; J gene: TRBJ2-7; CDR3 protein: CATGRERRYEQYF
D gene: TRBD2; V gene: TRBV11-2; J gene: TRBJ2-5; CDR3 protein: CASSLDRREGRETQYF
D gene: -; V gene: TRBV5-4; J gene: TRBJ2-1; CDR3 protein: CASSSGSDYNEQFF
D gene: TRBD1; V gene: TRBV29-1; J gene: TRBJ2-6; CDR3 protein: CSVDSLTGGSGANVLTF
D gene: TRBD2; V gene: TRBV4-3; J gene: TRBJ2-4; CDR3 protein: CASSQVRTSGDAAKNIQYF
D gene: TRBD2; V gene: TRBV7-9; J gene: TRBJ2-1; CDR3 protein: CASSSGLAGPNEQFF
D gene: -; V gene: TRBV30; J gene: TRBJ1-5; CDR3 protein: CAWSPGVLQPQHF
D gene: TRBD2; V gene: TRBV10-3; J gene: TRBJ2-3; CDR3 protein: CAISESRPGGTQYF